Below, 17 T cell receptor beta chains from the same sample are listed, as sequenced in a study of T cells in tuberculosis. The repertoire was sequenced with immunoSEQ multiplex PCR; TCRdb's copy has only in-frame clones and lacks some. There are roughly 34,000 clones in the sample; 85% to 95% occur only once, and about 7.4% lies in the top ten. Material for sequencing was PBMCs. The receptor source for this set is a donor aged 10-35 years with latent tuberculosis or without tuberculosis infection. Some clones in this sample may be carry-over from other donors' samples.

The gene calls are TRBV7-2 and TRBJ2-1; 8 nucleotides match TRBD2. The germline CDR1 and CDR2 sequences are SGHTA and FQGNSA. The CDR3 has 16 residues. The J segment lost 1 base and the V segment lost 2 bases, leaving 4 bases of the junction unmatched. CDR3 sequence reads: CASSLSGGSSYNEQFF. The CDR3 DNA sequence: TGTGCCAGCAGCTTAAGCGGGGGCTCTTCCTACAATGAGCAGTTCTTC.

This chain joins TRBV25-1 and TRBJ1-4; 9 bases agree with TRBD1. The junction had 9 bases not matched to a gene; V was cut back by 9 bases and J by 10 bases. CDR1 and CDR2 from the germline V gene are MGHDK and SYGVNS. The CDR3 has 13 residues. The CDR3 DNA reads as TGTGCCAGTAAGGGACAGGGTCCGGGAAAACTGTTTTTT. This codes for CASKGQGPGKLFF.

This clone has just one count. This chain uses TRBV21-1 with TRBJ2-6; the D call of TRBD1 is as the table states it, not checked on the DNA. TRBV21-1 has pseudogene status. The CDR3 runs 18 residues. The CDR3 sequence: CASSKRGQSLSGANVLTF. The CDR3 nucleotides read TGTGCCAGCAGCAAACGGGGACAGAGCCTCTCTGGGGCCAACGTCCTGACTTTC.

The chain uses TRBV7-2 and TRBJ2-7; TRBD2 matches at 9 bases. Germline V gene data show CDR1 as SGHTA and CDR2 as FQGNSA. V was clipped by 5 bases and J by 1 base; unmatched bases: 9. The CDR3 contains 16 residues. The chain's CDR3 is CASSRSGTSSSYEQYF. The CDR3 DNA is TGTGCCAGCAGCCGTTCCGGGACTAGCTCTTCCTACGAGCAGTACTTC. Supplemented by reference TRBV7-2 and TRBJ2-7, the full variable domain reads GAGVSQSPSNKVTEKGKDVELRCDPISGHTALYWYRQSLGQGLEFLIYFQGNSAPDKSGLPSDRFSAERTGGSVSTLTIQRTQQEDSAVYLCASSRSGTSSSYEQYFGPGTRLTVT.

This clone occurred once. V and J are TRBV30 and TRBJ1-5; 8 bases fit TRBD1. With V trimmed by 2 bases and J by 6 bases, 9 bases remained unmatched. In germline, CDR1 is GTSNPN, CDR2 SVGIG (reference sequence). The CDR3 spans 15 residues. The CDR3, as DNA: TGTGCCTGGAGTCCCGTGGACAGGGCAGGTCAGCCCCAGCATTTT. Translated: CAWSPVDRAGQPQHF. The variable domain in full, with the rest retrieved from reference TRBV30 and TRBJ1-5, is SQTIHQWPATLVQPVGSPLSLECTVEGTSNPNLYWYRQAAGRGLQLLFYSVGIGQISSEVPQNLSASRPQDRQFILSSKKLLLSDSGFYLCAWSPVDRAGQPQHFGDGTRLSIL.

This rearrangement joins TRBV7-6 to TRBJ1-1; D is unclear. Per the germline V gene, CDR1 is SGHVS and CDR2 is FNYEAQ. This CDR3 is 13 amino acids long. Trimming removed 6 bases from V and 0 bases from J, with 8 bases in between. Here the CDR3 reads CASSRGLNTEAFF. The DNA for the CDR3 is TGTGCCAGCAGTCGAGGTCTGAACACTGAAGCTTTCTTT.

This sequence joins TRBV11-3 and TRBJ2-1; TRBD2 matches at 12 bases. The ends lost 3 bases at V and 8 bases at J; junction bases unmatched: 11. The CDR3 covers 17 residues. The V gene's germline CDR1 is SGHNT and CDR2 YENEEA. CDR3 residues: CASSFGRTSGIEDEQFF. CDR3 coding DNA: TGTGCCAGCAGCTTCGGCCGGACTAGCGGGATCGAGGATGAGCAGTTCTTC.

The chain is built from TRBV27 and TRBJ2-7; 8 bases are shared with TRBD1. V dropped 5 bases and J dropped 2; count of bases not matched to a gene: 11. Germline V CDR1 and CDR2: MNHEY, SMNVEV (reference sequence). CDR3 size: 16 residues. The CDR3 sequence is CASSPFTGGIPYEQYF. In DNA form, the CDR3 reads TGTGCCAGCAGTCCTTTTACAGGGGGAATTCCCTACGAGCAGTACTTC.

V gene TRBV7-9 combines with J gene TRBJ2-2; 10 nucleotides line up with TRBD1. Germline V lookup: CDR1 SEHNR, CDR2 FQNEAQ (reference sequence). CDR3 length equals 17 residues. V dropped 4 bases and J dropped 3; count of bases not matched to a gene: 8. The CDR3 sequence is CASSYPAGTGDTGELFF. CDR3 sequence (DNA): TGTGCCAGCAGCTACCCCGCCGGGACAGGGGACACCGGGGAGCTGTTTTTT.

The chain employs TRBV27 and TRBJ2-7; weak D call: TRBD1 (8 bases). The CDR3 loop spans 16 amino acids. Trimming removed 6 bases at V and 6 bases at J, with 24 bases between. Germline assignment: CDR1 MNHEY and CDR2 SMNVEV (reference sequence). The CDR3 sequence is CASSQWGGQVRGEQYF. CDR3 in DNA: TGTGCCAGCAGCCAATGGGGGGGACAGGTGAGGGGCGAGCAGTACTTC.

The chain joins TRBV27 to TRBJ1-2, with D possibly matching TRBD1 (6 bases). Germline-derived CDR1 and CDR2 are MNHEY and SMNVEV (reference sequence). The length of the CDR3 is 13 residues. V lost 2 bases, J lost 4 bases, and 8 bases lay in between. CDR3 sequence reads: CASSLEGGYGYTF. The CDR3, as DNA: TGTGCCAGCAGTTTAGAAGGGGGCTATGGCTACACCTTC.

This clone appeared once. This sequence joins TRBV9 and TRBJ2-7; 9 nucleotides agree with TRBD1. There are 15 residues in the CDR3. J gave up 2 bases and V 0 bases, and 3 bases lay outside the gene matches. Per germline, CDR1 SGDLS and CDR2 YYNGEE. This chain's CDR3 is CASSVGGTGPYEQYF. The CDR3, as DNA: TGTGCCAGCAGCGTAGGGGGGACAGGGCCCTACGAGCAGTACTTC.

The J gene is TRBJ2-7, the V gene TRBV30; 8 nucleotides line up with TRBD1. This CDR3 contains 16 residues. Germline values: CDR1 GTSNPN, CDR2 SVGIG (reference sequence). The junction had 12 bases not matched to a gene; V was cut back by 2 bases and J by 3 bases. CDR3 loop: CAWSWGTGGKFYEQYF. The CDR3 coding sequence is TGTGCCTGGAGTTGGGGGACAGGAGGTAAATTCTACGAGCAGTACTTC.

This clone was detected only once. V gene TRBV5-6 combines with J gene TRBJ2-5, with 7 bases matching TRBD1. The CDR3 consists of 17 residues. In germline, CDR1 is SGHDT, CDR2 YYEEEE. Germline trimming cut 0 bases from V and 1 base from J; bases unmatched to any gene: 9. As DNA, the CDR3 is TGTGCCAGCAGCTTGGCGCCTCCGGGACAGATCCAAGAGACCCAGTACTTC. Protein: CASSLAPPGQIQETQYF.

This rearrangement joins TRBV7-8 to TRBJ2-7; D is ambiguous. V was cut by 5 bases and J by 3 bases, with 8 bases left in between. This CDR3 region has 12 residues. Germline assignment: CDR1 SGHVS and CDR2 FQNEAQ. The CDR3, as DNA: TGTGCCAGCAGCCCACTCCTCTACGAGCAGTACTTC. This gives the protein CASSPLLYEQYF.

The chain employs TRBV2 and TRBJ2-1; TRBD1 agrees at 8 bases. The ends lost 5 bases at V and 6 bases at J; junction bases unmatched: 3. This CDR3 region has 13 residues. Germline CDR1 and CDR2: SNHLY and FYNNEI. CDR3 sequence reads: CASSRTGSNEQFF. The CDR3 DNA is TGTGCCAGCAGTCGGACAGGGAGCAATGAGCAGTTCTTC. Complete variable domain (other parts from reference TRBV2 and TRBJ2-1): EPEVTQTPSHQVTQMGQEVILRCVPISNHLYFYWYRQILGQKVEFLVSFYNNEISEKSEIFDDQFSVERPDGSNFTLKIRSTKLEDSAMYFCASSRTGSNEQFFGPGTRLTVL.

CDR3 protein: CASSLADSEIETQYF. In DNA form, the CDR3 reads TGTGCCAGCAGCCTCGCCGACTCTGAAATAGAGACCCAGTACTTC. This chain connects TRBV11-2 to TRBJ2-5; D gene ambiguous. The germline V gene has CDR1 SGHAT and CDR2 FQNNGV. V lost 5 bases, J lost 4 bases, and 17 bases lay in between. The CDR3 spans 15 residues. The variable domain in full, with the rest retrieved from reference TRBV11-2 and TRBJ2-5, is EAGVAQSPRYKIIEKRQSVAFWCNPISGHATLYWYQQILGQGPKLLIQFQNNGVVDDSQLPKDRFSAERLKGVDSTLKIQPAKLEDSAVYLCASSLADSEIETQYFGPGTRLLVL.